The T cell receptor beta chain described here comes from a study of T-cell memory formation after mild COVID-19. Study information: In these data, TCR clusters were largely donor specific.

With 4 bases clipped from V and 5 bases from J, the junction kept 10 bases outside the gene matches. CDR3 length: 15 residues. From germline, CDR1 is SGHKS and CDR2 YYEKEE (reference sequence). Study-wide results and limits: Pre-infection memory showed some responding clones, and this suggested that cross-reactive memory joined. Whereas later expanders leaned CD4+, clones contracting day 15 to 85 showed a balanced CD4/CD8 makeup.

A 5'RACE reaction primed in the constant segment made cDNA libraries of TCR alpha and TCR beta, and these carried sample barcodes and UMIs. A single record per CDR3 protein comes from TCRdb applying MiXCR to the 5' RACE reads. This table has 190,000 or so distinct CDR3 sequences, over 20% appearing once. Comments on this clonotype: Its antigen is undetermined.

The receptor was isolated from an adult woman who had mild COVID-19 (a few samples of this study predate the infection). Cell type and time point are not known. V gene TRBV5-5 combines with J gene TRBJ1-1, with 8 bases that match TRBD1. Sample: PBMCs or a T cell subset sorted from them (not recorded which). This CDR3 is CASSMGRGLGTEAFF. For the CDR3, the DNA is TGTGCCAGCAGCATGGGCAGGGGGCTCGGGACTGAAGCTTTCTTT.